The 9 T cell receptor beta chains below were found in one sample sequenced in a study of T cell changes during pregnancy in multiple sclerosis. Clones were read by immunoSEQ multiplex PCR, and TCRdb kept only the in-frame ones, dropping some. The sample has tens of thousands of clones; roughly 92% are singletons. Sequenced material: peripheral blood, taken in the third trimester of pregnancy. These TCRs come from a female donor in good health, enrolled as a control in a pregnancy study.

This clone has more than one count but fewer than ten. The chain combines TRBV18 with TRBJ1-1, with D possibly matching TRBD1 (6 bases). CDR1 and CDR2 from the germline V gene are KGHSH and LQKENI. V was clipped by 1 base and J by 5 bases, with 14 bases between them. This CDR3 has 15 amino acids. CDR3 in amino acids: CASSPQRGARTEAFF. CDR3 coding DNA: TGTGCCAGCTCACCACAACGGGGGGCAAGAACTGAAGCTTTCTTT.

This clone was seen only once. The chain couples TRBV2 to TRBJ1-1; D remains ambiguous. CDR3 length: 16 amino acids. Per the germline V gene, CDR1 is SNHLY and CDR2 is FYNNEI. V was shortened by 2 bases and J by 4 bases, with 17 bases between the two germline ends. The CDR3, as DNA: TGTGCCAGCAGTGAAACCCGCTTAACAGTCATCACTGAAGCTTTCTTT. This codes for CASSETRLTVITEAFF.

The chain links TRBV27 to TRBJ2-2; 7 nucleotides align to TRBD1. The CDR3 is made up of 14 amino acids. J lost 4 bases, V lost 3 bases, and 2 bases had no gene match. The germline V gene has CDR1 MNHEY and CDR2 SMNVEV (reference sequence). The CDR3 DNA sequence: TGTGCCAGCAGTTTTTACAGGGGCACCGGGGAGCTGTTTTTT. Encoded protein: CASSFYRGTGELFF.

This chain connects TRBV28 to TRBJ1-5; possibly TRBD1 for D (5 bases). The ends were cut back, 6 bases at V and 6 bases at J, with 12 bases in the middle. Germline loops: CDR1 MDHEN, CDR2 SYDVKM. The CDR3 consists of 13 residues. The CDR3 DNA sequence: TGTGCCAGCAGCAGGAGGGGCGTTCAGCCCCAGCATTTT. Its translation is CASSRRGVQPQHF.

The gene calls are TRBV6-1 and TRBJ1-2, with a weak D call TRBD1 (5 bases). Germline lookup yields CDR1 MNHNS and CDR2 SASEGT. V was cut by 9 bases and J by 6 bases, with 17 bases left in between. The CDR3 spans 13 residues. Here the CDR3 DNA reads TGTGCCAGTTCCGTTTTGGGGCTCGATGGCTACACCTTC. Its protein is CASSVLGLDGYTF.

The V call is TRBV6-5, the J call TRBJ1-2, with D possibly being TRBD1 (5 bases). CDR1 is MNHEY, CDR2 SVGAGI, per germline. The CDR3 length is 14 residues. V was clipped by 0 bases and J by 4 bases, with 9 bases between them. The CDR3 DNA is TGTGCCAGCAGTTACTCCTTCGGGGGCTATGGCTACACCTTC. It yields the protein CASSYSFGGYGYTF.

The rearrangement uses TRBV6-5 and TRBJ2-7; possible D gene TRBD1, 6 bases. Looked up from germline, CDR1 is MNHEY and CDR2 is SVGAGI. Between the trimmed V and J ends, which lost 5 bases and 5 bases, there was a span of 13 bases. This CDR3 contains 13 residues. The CDR3 sequence: CASSLSPGDEQYF. The CDR3 nucleotides read TGTGCCAGCAGTCTCTCACCAGGGGACGAGCAGTACTTC.

This sequence joins TRBV6-4 and TRBJ2-3, with 9 bases lining up with TRBD1. This CDR3 is built from 15 residues. Per the germline V gene, CDR1 is MRHNA and CDR2 is SNTAGT. V lost 7 bases, J lost 3 bases, and 8 bases stayed unmatched. In nucleotides, the CDR3 is TGTGCCAGCACGACAGGGGGTCATTTGACAGATACGCAGTATTTT. Residues: CASTTGGHLTDTQYF.

V usage is TRBV27 and J usage is TRBJ2-5; tentative D call: TRBD2 (5 bases). The CDR3 has 14 amino acids. Germline CDR1 and CDR2: MNHEY and SMNVEV (reference sequence). The germline V and J ends were trimmed by 5 bases and 5 bases, with 15 bases remaining between them. CDR3: CASSKGSGRETQYF. The CDR3 nucleotides are TGTGCCAGCAGTAAGGGTTCGGGAAGGGAGACCCAGTACTTC.